This TCR beta chain was retrieved from a study of blood T cell repertoires in COVID-19. For the study at large: Acute and convalescent COVID-19 samples came from the United States, Italy and Spain.

As processed by the authors: Estimated nucleated cell counts came from reference gene primer amplification. This table comes from immunoSEQ multiplex PCR, and its TCRdb copy is limited to in-frame clones, with some not included. V, J and clone size reflect that table, while D and trimming were determined from the DNA. Of under 300,000 clones listed, 89% are singletons. The CDR3 runs to 12 residues. CDR1 is SEHNR and CDR2 is FQNEAQ in the germline V gene (reference sequence). The V segment lost 1 base and the J segment 14 bases; nucleotides outside the gene matches: 7. This clonotype was sampled from a middle-aged man with acute or convalescent COVID-19. Sample: peripheral blood. V gene TRBV7-9 combines with J gene TRBJ1-1; 7 bases line up with TRBD1. The CDR3 spells CASSLEGQNKFF. The CDR3 nucleotides are TGTGCCAGCAGCTTAGAGGGACAGAACAAATTCTTT.